This TCR beta chain came from a study of long-term antiretroviral therapy in people with HIV. Every single participant having HIV got treatment inside the United States. Each specimen consisted of about 1-11 million cryopreserved PBMC prior to extraction of DNA. Runs used v3.0 of the immunoSEQ assay and were done at survey level. TCRdb's copy holds only in-frame clones and misses some; the assay was immunoSEQ multiplex PCR. The data hold about 25,000 clones, with 86% observed a single time. V dropped 3 bases and J dropped 5 bases, with 14 bases sitting between them. Germline CDR1 reads SGHRS; CDR2 reads YFSETQ. This CDR3 has 15 residues. Worth noting for this clone: The antigen remains undetermined.

Points from the study as a whole: Dominance of pre-ART expanded clones persisted, fluctuating and often declining after ART. ART-treated samples gained diversity yet remained below transplant donor controls.

The origin of this receptor is a man aged 50 to 60 with HIV. The chain joins TRBV5-1 to TRBJ2-2; D perhaps matches TRBD1 (7 bases). The sample here was unsorted PBMCs, taken 1.2 years after starting antiretroviral therapy. The DNA for the CDR3 is TGCGCCAGCAGCTCTCGACAGGGAGGTACCGGGGAGCTGTTTTTT. This gives the protein CASSSRQGGTGELFF.